This T cell receptor beta chain emerged from a study of blood T cell repertoires in COVID-19 (dated by TCRdb to 2020 to 2022). Context from the whole study: The collaborator samples originated in the United States, Italy and Spain and spanned the acute and convalescent phases of COVID-19. The prospective study material was composed of cDNA or gDNA derived from T cells, B-cell-depleted T cells, or PBMCs. The repertoires were released in a freely available public database meant as a resource for research on the immune response to SARS-CoV-2. Where available, HLA class I and class II types were taken from metadata supplied by the sample provider and were not determined by assay-based typing. Deeply sampled blood TCRbeta repertoires from subjects exposed to, actively infected with, or recovered from COVID-19 were included in the dataset. Sample metadata almost always included a de-identified subject ID, COVID-19 status, age in years and sex. Samples were obtained from the ongoing ImmuneRACE study (first 160 participants) and from 1,200 or so subjects provided by 6 global collaborators. Findings and caveats that apply to the study as a whole: Clinical and demographic metadata were provided uncurated, with the amount varying by source and participant.

TCRbeta CDR3 regions were amplified from genomic DNA using the immunoSEQ Assay, a bias-controlled multiplex PCR. As for the authors' bioinformatics: The number of nucleated cells in each sample was estimated from the amplification of reference gene primers within the assay. To quantify the absolute abundance of each unique TCRbeta CDR3 rearrangement, sequence reads were collapsed and filtered. For each sample, productive Simpson clonality was calculated as the square root of Simpson's diversity index over productive rearrangements. Drawn from immuneACCESS, this table holds only the in-frame rearrangements with V and J called that TCRdb kept. Clones are partly lost; checked studies trace under half to an unresolved V gene and leave the rest unexplained. V and J calls and clone size follow that table, whereas D and trimming were derived from the DNA. Here the sample has 400,000 or so clones; about 87% occur a single time. The ten top clones hold around 2.9% of the sample.

About this clone itself: The antigen it recognizes is unknown. Base-call qualities are not available, and no considerably larger clone is one nucleotide away.

Whole blood was collected in K2EDTA tubes by collaborating institutions according to the institutions' own protocols. For TCRbeta analysis, collaborators shipped samples in one of three forms: frozen whole blood, isolated PBMCs, or DNA extracted from either of those sample types. The germline ends are 13 bases apart after V is trimmed by 0 bases and J by 5 bases. Reading from cysteine to phenylalanine, the CDR3 counts 16 amino acids. Of all the DNA, just the CDR3 is kept, 48 bases in frame from base 1. The germline V gene specifies MGHRA as CDR1 and YSYEKL as CDR2. The receptor was derived from a human donor in a cohort sampled during active COVID-19. The chain joins TRBV4-1 to TRBJ1-4; the D segment could be TRBD1, given 5 matching bases. Specimen: peripheral blood. The CDR3 protein sequence reads: CASSQDPAGGNEKLFF. The DNA is as follows: TGCGCCAGCAGCCAAGATCCCGCGGGGGGGAATGAAAAACTGTTTTTT.